A selection of T cell receptor beta chains follows, all from one sample in a study of T cells expressing NK-cell markers. Reanalyzing the 5' RACE reads, TCRdb keeps one entry per CDR3 protein, without DNA. Recorded here are hundreds of thousands of distinct CDR3 sequences; the top ten clones represent 7.3%. The sample taken for sequencing was blood T cells: a sorted CD56 or NKG2C T cell subset, CD4+ or CD8+ T cells, or bulk PBMC T cells (not recorded which). Every receptor here comes from a woman between 18 and 70 years old in good health. The CDR3 runs from the conserved cysteine through the conserved F or W.

J: TRBJ2-1
V: TRBV5-1
CDR3: CASSLDTGTYNEQFF

J: TRBJ2-5
V: TRBV28
CDR3: CASSDPGRQETQYF

J: TRBJ2-4
V: TRBV3-1
CDR3: CASSLAQRGKNIQYF

J: TRBJ2-1
V: TRBV7-3
CDR3: CASSFSVWGDNEQFF

J: TRBJ2-7
V: TRBV9
CDR3: CASSRGGGEQYF

J: TRBJ2-6
V: TRBV12-3/TRBV12-4
CDR3: CASRTGTSVPGANVLTF

J: TRBJ1-1
V: TRBV7-2
CDR3: CASSFGLDRGWTEAFF

J: TRBJ1-5
V: TRBV4-1
CDR3: CASSQGGWGDYSNQPQHF

J: TRBJ2-4
V: TRBV12-3/TRBV12-4
CDR3: CASTLTGPRDIQYF

J: TRBJ2-1
V: TRBV11-2
CDR3: CASSLNRLAVYNEQFF

J: TRBJ1-1
V: TRBV12-3/TRBV12-4
CDR3: CASSLVQVRTEAFF

J: TRBJ1-1
V: TRBV9
CDR3: CASSEAGWGNTEAFF

J: TRBJ2-7
V: TRBV9
CDR3: CASSVGYGPYEQYF

J: TRBJ1-5
V: TRBV20-1
CDR3: CSASRDGNQPQHF

J: TRBJ2-1
V: TRBV12-3/TRBV12-4
CDR3: CASSLFSGGYNEQFF

J: TRBJ2-7
V: TRBV6-2/TRBV6-3
CDR3: CASSTHSSGMMNEQYF

J: TRBJ1-6
V: TRBV6-2/TRBV6-3
CDR3: CASGDTGNSPLHF

J: TRBJ1-2
V: TRBV3-1
CDR3: CASSQGGRKQGRSYTF

J: TRBJ1-1
V: TRBV6-5
CDR3: CASSTRRGGNTEAFF

J: TRBJ1-4
V: TRBV29-1
CDR3: CSAEFGSETGVNNEKLFF

J: TRBJ2-1
V: TRBV28
CDR3: CASRTTGLAGSEQFF

J: TRBJ2-3
V: TRBV20-1
CDR3: CSASDLWTSGDADTQYF

J: TRBJ2-2
V: TRBV2
CDR3: CASRRGQNTGELFF

J: TRBJ2-1
V: TRBV18
CDR3: CASSPRRDRGDNEQFF